The clone carrying this T cell receptor beta chain came up a few times. Trimming left V 2 bases short and J 3 bases short, with 9 bases between. CDR1 is SGHDT and CDR2 is YYEEEE in the germline V gene. This CDR3 contains 15 residues. Clinical history reported by participants formed the basis on which cohorts were assigned. This entry is derived from a study of blood T cell repertoires in COVID-19. Background on the study: Collection of acute and convalescent COVID-19 samples took place in the United States, Italy and Spain. Sources were T cells, B-cell-depleted T cells, or PBMCs; the material itself was cDNA or gDNA.

Original processing methods: Estimation of nucleated cell counts was performed using reference gene primer amplification. Sequencing used immunoSEQ multiplex PCR; TCRdb keeps in-frame clones, though not all of them. That table gives V, J and clone size, and the DNA gave D and trimming. Of about 200,000 clones in the sample, approximately 80% were seen once. This rearrangement joins TRBV5-6 to TRBJ1-6, with a possible D match to TRBD1 (5 bases). The receptor's source is a man aged 35 to 55 who had recovered from COVID-19. The specimen sequenced was PBMCs or T cells enriched from blood (not recorded which). The CDR3 here is CASSFRGDYNSPLHF. As DNA, the CDR3 is TGTGCCAGCAGCTTTCGGGGGGACTATAATTCACCCCTCCACTTT.